This is a list of T cell receptor beta chains from one sample in a study of shared T cell receptors in the human thymus. Profiling relied on immunoSEQ multiplex PCR, and the TCRdb table lists in-frame clones only, not all of them. The table lists hundreds of thousands of clones, around 82% of them singletons. The same data also contributed to another study, on human thymus T cells.

Sequencing was performed on thymocytes. The receptors stem from a boy younger than two with a congenital heart defect. Both conserved end residues are part of each CDR3. Clone size is stated in some rows and not others, as once, few, many or a class when expanded.

-	TRBV29-1	TRBJ2-1	14	CSVDYGSGSNEQFF
-	TRBV9	TRBJ2-3	14	CASVISGDTDTQYF
-	TRBV9	TRBJ2-3	17	CASSADPGAGLADTQYF
-	TRBV27	TRBJ2-7	17	CASSLSSRGGRPVEQYF
few	TRBV5-6	TRBJ2-3	15	CASSLDPFGGDTQYF
-	TRBV28	TRBJ1-5	15	CASSRGAGGDQPQHF
-	TRBV7-9	TRBJ2-7	15	CASTPRVAGPYEQYF
few	TRBV29-1	TRBJ2-1	13	CSVVRDRRHEQFF
-	TRBV11-2	TRBJ2-7	15	CASSDPGQGTYEQYF
-	TRBV4-1	TRBJ2-7	15	CASSPTTSSIYEQYF
-	TRBV19	TRBJ1-5	14	CASSKTGNNQPQHF
-	TRBV7-6	TRBJ2-1	19	CASSLAFFGGQGISNEQFF
-	TRBV5-6	TRBJ2-1	14	CASSLSGGYNEQFF
-	TRBV5-1	TRBJ1-1	16	CASSLGPTGAATEAFF
-	TRBV2	TRBJ2-7	15	CASSLGQGPQYEQYF
-	TRBV5-4	TRBJ2-7	14	CASSTPSGPYEQYF
-	TRBV11-1	TRBJ1-2	15	CASSENRRGFYGYTF
-	TRBV9	TRBJ2-7	17	CASSVRECVRGSDEQYF
-	TRBV6-4	TRBJ2-1	16	CASSDTTGGSYNEQFF
once	TRBV5-8	TRBJ2-7	15	CASPLTSGELYEQYF
few	TRBV4-1	TRBJ2-7	15	CASSQGGDRRYEQYF
-	TRBV7-9	TRBJ2-2	17	CASSPDKRDANTGELFF
-	TRBV4-1	TRBJ1-1	14	CASSQTRKNTEAFF
once	TRBV2	TRBJ2-7	15	CASSGTGAPSYEQYF
-	TRBV4-3	TRBJ1-4	15	CASSQKRQGGEKLFF
-	TRBV5-1	-	14	CASSLPSTGYEQYF
-	TRBV5-4	TRBJ2-1	17	CASSRTPGTSGVRGQFF
-	TRBV27	TRBJ2-2	17	CASSSHGASGNTGELFF
-	TRBV10-3	TRBJ2-7	15	CAISDPSGFSYEQYF
few	TRBV28	TRBJ2-1	14	CASNQASSYNEQFF
once	TRBV28	TRBJ1-1	15	CASSLSLREGTEAFF
-	TRBV9	TRBJ2-3	16	CASSSRTSGRSDTQYF
-	TRBV27	TRBJ2-6	16	CASSGTGGAGANVLTF
-	TRBV4-3	TRBJ2-2	17	CASSQAASGRNTGELFF
-	TRBV15	TRBJ2-7	14	CATSRKGQGYEQYF
-	TRBV6-5	TRBJ2-1	15	CASSSPGPRDNEQFF
once	TRBV4-3	TRBJ2-1	17	CASSQAGLAGPYNEQFF
-	TRBV13	TRBJ1-5	12	CASSLSGQPQHF
once	TRBV6-5	TRBJ2-7	15	CASSYGREGVHEQYF
-	TRBV10-1	TRBJ2-1	14	CAEPRTGADNEQFF
-	TRBV9	TRBJ2-2	15	CASSVGGGVAGELFF
-	TRBV4-3	TRBJ2-5	18	CASSQNRTSGRMRETQYF
-	TRBV10-1	TRBJ2-3	17	CASSDPTEEDSTDTQYF
once	TRBV9	TRBJ2-1	15	CASSVVQGVRDEQFF
-	TRBV15	TRBJ2-7	15	CATSTDPGGSYEQYF
-	TRBV5-6	TRBJ2-6	16	CASSHSRARGANVLTF
few	TRBV25-1	TRBJ2-1	18	CASSRASGSVNSYNEQFF